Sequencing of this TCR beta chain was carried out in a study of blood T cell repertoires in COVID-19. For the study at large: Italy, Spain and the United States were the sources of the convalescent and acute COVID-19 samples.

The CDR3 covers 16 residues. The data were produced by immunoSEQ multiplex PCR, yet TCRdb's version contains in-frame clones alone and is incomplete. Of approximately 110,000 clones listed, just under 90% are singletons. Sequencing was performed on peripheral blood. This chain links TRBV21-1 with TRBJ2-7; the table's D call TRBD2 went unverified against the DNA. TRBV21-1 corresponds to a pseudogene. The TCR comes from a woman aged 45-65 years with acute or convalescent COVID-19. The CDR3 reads CASAKGLAGLTYEQYF. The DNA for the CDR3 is TGTGCCAGCGCCAAAGGACTAGCGGGCCTTACCTACGAGCAGTACTTC.